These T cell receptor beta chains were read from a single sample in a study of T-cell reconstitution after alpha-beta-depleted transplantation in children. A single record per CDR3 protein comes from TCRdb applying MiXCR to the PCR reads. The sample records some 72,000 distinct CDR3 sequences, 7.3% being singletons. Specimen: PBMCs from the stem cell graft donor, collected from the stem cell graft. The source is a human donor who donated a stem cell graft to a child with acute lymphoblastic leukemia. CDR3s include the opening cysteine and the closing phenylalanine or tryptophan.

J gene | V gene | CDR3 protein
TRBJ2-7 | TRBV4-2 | CASSQLLAEDRMCEQYF
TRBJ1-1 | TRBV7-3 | CASSLMGGNTEAFF
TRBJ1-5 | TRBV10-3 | CAISETGDRQPQHF
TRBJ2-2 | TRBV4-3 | CASSLGDLAGYGSGELFF
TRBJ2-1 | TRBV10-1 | CASSAGSGKNEQFF
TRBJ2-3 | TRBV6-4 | CASKVGGSTDTQYF
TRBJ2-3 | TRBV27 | CASSTSLAGYTSTDTQYF
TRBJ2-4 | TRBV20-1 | CSARPRLAVKNIQYF
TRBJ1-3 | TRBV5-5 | CASSLWGSGNTIYF
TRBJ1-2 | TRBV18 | CASSPPGPPSKRNYGYTF
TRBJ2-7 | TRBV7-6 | CASSFRQGYEQYF
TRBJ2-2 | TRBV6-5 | CASRKTGAVTGELFF
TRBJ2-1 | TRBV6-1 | CASSEDGYRVLRGGSLNEQFF
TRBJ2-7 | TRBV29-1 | CSVGSGKGAYEQYF
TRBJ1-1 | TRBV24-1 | CARLRGPYTEAFF
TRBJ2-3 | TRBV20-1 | CSARPQAATDTQYF
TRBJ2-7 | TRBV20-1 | CSARDVGRDYEQYF
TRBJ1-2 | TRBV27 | CASKTGASYGYTF
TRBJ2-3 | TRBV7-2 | CASSFRQGPDTQYF
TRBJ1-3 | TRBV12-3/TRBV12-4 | CASSLGQGRGNTIYF
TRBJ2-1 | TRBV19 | CASIDRSYNEQFF
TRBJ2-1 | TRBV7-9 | CASSLGGVQGYNEQFF
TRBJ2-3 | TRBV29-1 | CSVLQRLISTDTQYF
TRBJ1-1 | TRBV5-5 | CASSLQTTGTEAFF
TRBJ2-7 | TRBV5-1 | CASSPYAHAYEQYF
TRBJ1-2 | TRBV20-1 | CSPLFGVEGYTF
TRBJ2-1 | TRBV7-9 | CASTPVKGVYSQYNEQFF
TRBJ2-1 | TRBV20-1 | CSARRPPDEQFF
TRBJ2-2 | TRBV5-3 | CARSFRLLSGELLF
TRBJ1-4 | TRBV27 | CAIRGQGINEKLFF
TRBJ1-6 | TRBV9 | CASSVALPPYNSPLHF
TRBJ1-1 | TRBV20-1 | CSASYLGAGGSGTEAFF
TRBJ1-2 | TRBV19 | CASSTRGQGTGYGYTF
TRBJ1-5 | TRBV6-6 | CASSLDRDSNQPQHF